The rows below give T cell receptor beta chains drawn from one sample of a study of T cells after yellow fever vaccination. TCRdb reprocessed the 5' RACE reads with MiXCR, giving one entry per CDR3 protein. The data contain hundreds of thousands of distinct CDR3 sequences, approximately 13% of them singletons. Here the sequenced sample was PBMCs, taken on the day of the yellow fever booster vaccination. These TCRs come from a man between 25 and 39 years old who received the YFV17D yellow fever vaccine. The CDR3 runs from the conserved cysteine through the conserved F or W. Each record gives: J gene, D gene, clone size, V gene, CDR3 length, CDR3 DNA, CDR3 protein. The D gene is left open where the match is weak. Clone sizes are given selectively: once, few, many, or a class where the clone is expanded.

J: TRBJ2-3
D: .
size: .
V: TRBV4-1
length: 15
DNA: TGCGCCAGCAGCCCGTTCGACAGTGTCACAGATACGCAGTATTTT
CDR3: CASSPFDSVTDTQYF

J: TRBJ2-1
D: TRBD2
size: .
V: TRBV12-3/TRBV12-4
length: 15
DNA: TGTGCCAGCAGTTCCCCCTGGGGGAGGGCCAATGAGCAGTTCTTC
CDR3: CASSSPWGRANEQFF

J: TRBJ2-5
D: TRBD2
size: .
V: TRBV20-1
length: 14
DNA: TGCAGTGCTTACCTAGCGGGAGGACAAGAGACCCAGTACTTC
CDR3: CSAYLAGGQETQYF

J: TRBJ2-3
D: .
size: .
V: TRBV30
length: 11
DNA: TGTGCCTGGAGTCTCCGAGATACGCAGTATTTT
CDR3: CAWSLRDTQYF

J: TRBJ2-3
D: .
size: .
V: TRBV6-1
length: 14
DNA: TGTGCCAGCAGCCGGACGGATAGCACAGATACGCAGTATTTT
CDR3: CASSRTDSTDTQYF

J: TRBJ2-2
D: TRBD2
size: .
V: TRBV20-1
length: 15
DNA: TGCAGTGCTGCCTTTAGCGGGACCCCGGCCGGGGAGCTGTTTTTT
CDR3: CSAAFSGTPAGELFF

J: TRBJ2-1
D: .
size: few
V: TRBV7-2
length: 14
DNA: TGTGCCAGCAGCCTCCTCCTGGTTTCCAATGAGCAGTTCTTC
CDR3: CASSLLLVSNEQFF

J: TRBJ2-3
D: TRBD2
size: .
V: TRBV12-3/TRBV12-4
length: 15
DNA: TGTGCCAGCGTGGGGCTAGCGGCTAGCACAGATACGCAGTATTTT
CDR3: CASVGLAASTDTQYF

J: TRBJ2-6
D: .
size: many
V: TRBV7-2
length: 17
DNA: TGTGCCAGCAGCCCCTGGCTCAGCAGCTCTGGGGCCAACGTCCTGACTTTC
CDR3: CASSPWLSSSGANVLTF

J: TRBJ2-1
D: .
size: few
V: TRBV5-1
length: 16
DNA: TGCGCCAGCAGCTTGGAAGGAACGGGGTCCTCCAATGAGCAGTTCTTC
CDR3: CASSLEGTGSSNEQFF

J: TRBJ2-7
D: .
size: many
V: TRBV5-1
length: 13
DNA: TGCGCCAGCCATGAGGGCCCTTCCTACGAGCAGTACTTC
CDR3: CASHEGPSYEQYF

J: TRBJ2-3
D: TRBD2
size: few
V: TRBV4-3
length: 16
DNA: TGCGCCAGCAGCCTCATGACTAGCGGGAGCACAGATACGCAGTATTTT
CDR3: CASSLMTSGSTDTQYF

J: TRBJ1-5
D: .
size: .
V: TRBV12-3/TRBV12-4
length: 14
DNA: TGTGCCAGCAGTTTGGGTGGTTTCGCTCAGCCCCAGCATTTT
CDR3: CASSLGGFAQPQHF

J: TRBJ2-7
D: TRBD1
size: .
V: TRBV29-1
length: 14
DNA: TGCAGCGTGGTAAAGGACAGGGGGCCCTACGAGCAGTACTTC
CDR3: CSVVKDRGPYEQYF

J: TRBJ2-3
D: .
size: .
V: TRBV7-2
length: 12
DNA: TGTGCCAGCAGCAAGTCTAGCAATACGCAGTATTTT
CDR3: CASSKSSNTQYF

J: TRBJ2-7
D: TRBD1
size: few
V: TRBV15
length: 16
DNA: TGTGCCACCAGCAGAGCTAGGGACAGGGGGCTGTACGAGCAGTACTTC
CDR3: CATSRARDRGLYEQYF

J: TRBJ2-1
D: .
size: .
V: TRBV6-2/TRBV6-3
length: 15
DNA: TGTGCCAGCAGCCCCGGACTTCCTGGGGCGGGGGAGCAGTTCTTC
CDR3: CASSPGLPGAGEQFF

J: TRBJ2-1
D: .
size: many
V: TRBV20-1
length: 12
DNA: TGCAGTGCTAGATTTATTTCCTATGAGCAGTTCTTC
CDR3: CSARFISYEQFF

J: TRBJ2-3
D: .
size: .
V: TRBV18
length: 15
DNA: TGTGCCAGCTCACTACAGGGTGGGAGCACAGATACGCAGTATTTT
CDR3: CASSLQGGSTDTQYF

J: TRBJ2-7
D: .
size: few
V: TRBV6-1
length: 15
DNA: TGTGCCAGCACTGTCGGGCGCGCGGGAATTTACGAGCAGTACTTC
CDR3: CASTVGRAGIYEQYF

J: TRBJ2-3
D: TRBD2
size: few
V: TRBV27
length: 14
DNA: TGTGCCAGCAATCCTAGCGGGGGCACAGATACGCAGTATTTT
CDR3: CASNPSGGTDTQYF

J: TRBJ2-5
D: .
size: few
V: TRBV7-2
length: 15
DNA: TGTGCCAGCAGCTTACACGGGGTCCTAGGGGAGACCCAGTACTTC
CDR3: CASSLHGVLGETQYF

J: TRBJ2-7
D: TRBD2
size: .
V: TRBV20-1
length: 15
DNA: TGCAGTGCTAGAGATCATCCCCAGCGGGAGCGCGAGCAGTACTTC
CDR3: CSARDHPQREREQYF

J: TRBJ1-6
D: .
size: few
V: TRBV5-1
length: 14
DNA: TGCGCCAGCAGCTTGGTGGATTATAATTCACCCCTCCACTTT
CDR3: CASSLVDYNSPLHF

J: TRBJ1-2
D: .
size: .
V: TRBV6-5
length: 11
DNA: TGTGCCAGCCGCGGGAGTCGTGGCTACACCTTC
CDR3: CASRGSRGYTF

J: TRBJ2-3
D: TRBD1
size: few
V: TRBV11-2
length: 17
DNA: TGTGCCAGCAGCGACGGACAGGGTTCAATTAGGACAGATACGCAGTATTTT
CDR3: CASSDGQGSIRTDTQYF

J: TRBJ1-6
D: .
size: few
V: TRBV7-2
length: 13
DNA: TGTGCCAGCAGCGAATTGCGGGGTTCACCCCTCCACTTT
CDR3: CASSELRGSPLHF

J: TRBJ2-5
D: .
size: .
V: TRBV15
length: 13
DNA: TGTGCCACCAGCAGGCCGAATGGGGAGACCCAGTACTTC
CDR3: CATSRPNGETQYF